This TCR beta chain emerged from a study of blood T cell repertoires in COVID-19. Everyone who took part was 18 to 89 years old, and they came from about two dozen US areas. Participant-given clinical history determined each cohort assignment. The ends were cut back, 3 bases at V and 5 bases at J, with 10 bases in the middle. The CDR3 is made up of 12 amino acids. CDR1 and CDR2 (germline): DFQATT, SNEGSKA (reference sequence). In the source study's methods: How many nucleated cells were present was estimated from reference gene primer amplification. TCRdb's table, derived via immunoSEQ multiplex PCR, lists solely in-frame clones and lacks some. The DNA was the basis for D and trimming; V, J and clone size are from that table. The sample has hundreds of thousands of clones; 88% are singletons.

Input material: PBMCs or T cells enriched from blood (not recorded which). J is TRBJ1-1 and V is TRBV20-1; D may be TRBD1 (5 bases). This receptor was obtained from a woman aged 60-75 years in a cohort exposed to, infected with or recovered from COVID-19 (not recorded which). The CDR3 nucleotides are TGCAGTGCTAGTCCCAGGGTGACTGAAGCTTTCTTT. It yields the protein CSASPRVTEAFF.